The 20 T cell receptor beta chains presented below share a single source sample, sequenced in a study of T-cell memory formation after mild COVID-19. From the 5' RACE reads, TCRdb called clonotypes with MiXCR, one entry per CDR3 protein. This table holds around 340,000 distinct CDR3 sequences, around a sixth found once. Sequences were obtained from PBMCs or a T cell subset sorted from them (not recorded which). The receptors here all came from a man aged 18-30 years who had mild COVID-19 (a few samples of this study predate the infection). Cell type and time point are not known.

This clonotype was counted a few times. The V gene is TRBV20-1, the J gene TRBJ2-7; 10 bases agree with TRBD2. This CDR3 has 13 amino acids. CDR1 is DFQATT and CDR2 is SNEGSKA in the germline V gene (reference sequence). With 5 bases clipped from V and 2 bases from J, the junction kept 3 bases outside the gene matches. The CDR3 nucleotides read TGCAGTGCTGGGACTAGCGCTACCTACGAGCAGTACTTC. As protein: CSAGTSATYEQYF.

This clonotype was detected a few times. This chain connects TRBV7-2 to TRBJ2-3, with TRBD2 matching over 12 bases. V shed 4 bases, J shed 2 bases, and the junction held 4 bases outside the gene matches. The CDR3 contains 16 residues. Germline V gene data show CDR1 as SGHTA and CDR2 as FQGNSA. The CDR3 DNA sequence: TGTGCCAGCAGCTACGGACTAGCGGGACTCACAGATACGCAGTATTTT. It translates to CASSYGLAGLTDTQYF.

CDR3 bases: TGTGCCAGCAGCGACGGGGGCCACTACAATGAGCAGTTCTTC. Its translation: CASSDGGHYNEQFF. The V gene is TRBV7-2, the J gene TRBJ2-1; D assignment may be TRBD1 or TRBD2 (6 bases each). V shed 5 bases and J shed 3 bases, with 11 bases lying between them. CDR1 is SGHTA, CDR2 FQGNSA, per germline. The CDR3 sequence is 14 residues long.

CDR3 DNA sequence: TGTGCCTGGATCGGGGGAGGTTCGGAAGAGACCCAGTACTTC. Residues: CAWIGGGSEETQYF. The gene calls are TRBV30 and TRBJ2-5, with TRBD2 as a possible D gene (6 bases). Germline V lookup: CDR1 GTSNPN, CDR2 SVGIG (reference sequence). Between the trimmed V and J ends, which lost 4 bases and 3 bases, there was a span of 15 bases. The CDR3 runs to 14 residues.

In its sample, this clonotype was seen a few times. The chain has TRBV11-1 and TRBJ2-1, with D hard to call. Germline V gene data show CDR1 as SGHAT and CDR2 as FQDESV (reference sequence). V lost 3 bases and J 8 bases, leaving 11 bases between the germline ends. The CDR3 is 13 residues long. CDR3 DNA sequence: TGTGCCAGCAGCTTTCTGATGGTTCATGAGCAGTTCTTC. Amino acid sequence: CASSFLMVHEQFF.

The CDR3 coding sequence is TGCAGTGCTTTTCGGACTAGCGACGAGACCCAGTACTTC. Its protein product is CSAFRTSDETQYF. The gene calls are TRBV20-1 and TRBJ2-5, with 9 bases lining up with TRBD2. The CDR3 sequence is 13 residues long. The V gene end was trimmed by 5 bases and the J gene end by 5 bases; junction bases not matched to a gene: 6. The germline V gene encodes CDR1 DFQATT and CDR2 SNEGSKA (reference sequence).

This clonotype was seen only a few times. The chain recombines TRBV12-3 or TRBV12-4 with TRBJ1-1; 8 bases fit TRBD1. V was pared by 7 bases and J by 4 bases, with 8 bases of the junction left unmatched. This CDR3 spans 14 amino acids. This CDR3 reads CASTLGQGSTEAFF. CDR3 nucleotides: TGTGCCAGCACCCTTGGACAGGGCAGCACTGAAGCTTTCTTT.

The CDR3 loop reads CASSSGPSQGYTF. CDR3 DNA: TGTGCCAGCAGCTCGGGTCCTTCTCAAGGCTACACCTTC. V is TRBV5-6 and J is TRBJ1-2; D call uncertain. CDR1 and CDR2 (germline): SGHDT, YYEEEE. Trimming stripped 3 bases from V and 8 bases from J, with 14 bases between. The CDR3 has 13 residues.

The table lists this clonotype with many counts. The J gene is TRBJ1-5, the V gene TRBV19; 8 bases are a match to TRBD1. Germline CDR1 LNHDA, CDR2 SQIVND (reference sequence). This CDR3 region has 13 residues. Trimming at V came to 8 bases and at J to 4 bases, leaving 4 bases not matched to a gene. CDR3 DNA sequence: TGTGCCAGTGGGACAGGATCAAATCAGCCCCAGCATTTT. Translating it yields CASGTGSNQPQHF.

The chain combines TRBV19 with TRBJ2-2; D possibly uses TRBD1 or TRBD2 (6 bases each). The CDR3 extends over 15 amino acids. V lost 8 bases and J lost 8, with 21 bases in between. CDR1 is LNHDA, CDR2 SQIVND, per germline (reference sequence). CDR3 sequence (DNA): TGTGCCAGTTCCTATAACGGGGGCCGAGGTGGGGAGCTGTTTTTT. Its translation: CASSYNGGRGGELFF.

This clonotype was seen a handful of times. The chain carries TRBV7-6 and TRBJ2-1; weak D call: TRBD2 (5 bases). The germline gives CDR1 SGHVS, CDR2 FNYEAQ. V dropped 4 bases and J dropped 0 bases, with 13 bases sitting between them. The CDR3 sequence is 16 residues long. Here the CDR3 DNA reads TGTGCCAGCAGCTCTACGGGGTCCATCTCCTACAATGAGCAGTTCTTC. Translation: CASSSTGSISYNEQFF.

The CDR3 DNA reads TGTGCCAGCAGCGGACAGGGGGCCCAAGAGACCCAGTACTTC. It specifies CASSGQGAQETQYF. The J gene is TRBJ2-5, the V gene TRBV11-2; 11 nucleotides align to TRBD1. J was trimmed by 1 base and V by 5 bases; bases with no gene match: 0. CDR3 length: 14 amino acids. The germline V gene has CDR1 SGHAT and CDR2 FQNNGV.

This clonotype was counted only a few times. The chain has TRBV4-3 and TRBJ2-7; 11 bases line up with TRBD2. The CDR3 runs 15 residues. With V trimmed by 4 bases and J by 4 bases, 6 bases remained unmatched. Germline CDR1 and CDR2: LGHNA and YSLEER. The CDR3 reads CASSRLSGGEYEQYV. CDR3 sequence (DNA): TGCGCCAGCAGCCGACTTAGCGGGGGGGAATACGAGCAGTACGTC.

The genes are TRBV5-1 and TRBJ1-2, with D perhaps matching TRBD1 (5 bases). Germline CDR1 and CDR2: SGHRS and YFSETQ. This CDR3 is 15 amino acids long. Trimming shortened V by 0 bases and J by 6 bases, and 15 bases separated the two germline ends. As DNA, the CDR3 is TGCGCCAGCAGCTTGGCCCATGGCAGGGTAGATGGCTACACCTTC. The encoded protein is CASSLAHGRVDGYTF.

This clonotype was picked up one time. The rearrangement joins TRBV15 to TRBJ1-5; no clear D. This CDR3 contains 14 residues. Germline V gene sequence: CDR1 LNHNV, CDR2 YYDKDF (reference sequence). V lost 1 base, J lost 4 bases, and 8 bases lay in between. CDR3 nucleotide sequence: TGTGCCACCAGCAGAGGTGTGGAGAATCAGCCCCAGCATTTT. Translated: CATSRGVENQPQHF.

This clonotype has at least ten counts. This sequence joins TRBV12-3 or TRBV12-4 and TRBJ2-1, with a possible D match to TRBD2 (6 bases). The CDR3 runs 15 residues. The V end lost 4 bases, the J end lost 9 bases, and 19 bases lay between the germline ends. The chain's CDR3 is CASSSRDSPPGEQFF. CDR3 sequence (DNA): TGTGCCAGCAGTTCCCGGGACTCCCCCCCGGGTGAGCAGTTCTTC.

The chain couples TRBV14 to TRBJ2-1; D is undetermined. With 2 bases removed from V and 0 bases from J, the gap between germline ends came to 8 bases. The CDR3 extends over 15 amino acids. CDR1 SGHDN and CDR2 FVKESK come from the germline V gene. The CDR3 region has the DNA TGTGCCAGCAGCCAACTCGGAAGCTCCTACAATGAGCAGTTCTTC. Amino acids: CASSQLGSSYNEQFF.

This clonotype was detected a few times. The rearrangement uses TRBV27 and TRBJ2-7; D call uncertain. V gave up 8 bases and J gave up 4 bases, with 0 bases separating them. The CDR3 loop spans 8 amino acids. Per the germline V gene, CDR1 is MNHEY and CDR2 is SMNVEV (reference sequence). The CDR3 DNA reads TGTGCCAGCTACGAGCAGTACGTC. This gives the protein CASYEQYV.

V usage is TRBV7-2 and J usage is TRBJ1-6, with 9 nucleotides matching TRBD1. V shed 5 bases and J 7 bases; nucleotides not matched to a gene: 12. This CDR3 spans 17 amino acids. Germline-derived CDR1 and CDR2 are SGHTA and FQGNSA. Here the CDR3 DNA reads TGTGCCAGCAGCCGAAAGAGTGGACAGGGGTCGAATTCACCCCTCCACTTT. It yields the protein CASSRKSGQGSNSPLHF.

This clonotype was counted between two and nine times. V and J are TRBV5-1 and TRBJ2-7, with D unclear. Germline V gene sequence: CDR1 SGHRS, CDR2 YFSETQ. CDR3 length equals 16 residues. V dropped 1 base and J dropped 5 bases, with 19 bases sitting between them. The CDR3 DNA follows: TGCGCCAGCAGCTTGAAGAGGAGTCTGGATACGAACGAGCAGTACTTC. It specifies CASSLKRSLDTNEQYF.